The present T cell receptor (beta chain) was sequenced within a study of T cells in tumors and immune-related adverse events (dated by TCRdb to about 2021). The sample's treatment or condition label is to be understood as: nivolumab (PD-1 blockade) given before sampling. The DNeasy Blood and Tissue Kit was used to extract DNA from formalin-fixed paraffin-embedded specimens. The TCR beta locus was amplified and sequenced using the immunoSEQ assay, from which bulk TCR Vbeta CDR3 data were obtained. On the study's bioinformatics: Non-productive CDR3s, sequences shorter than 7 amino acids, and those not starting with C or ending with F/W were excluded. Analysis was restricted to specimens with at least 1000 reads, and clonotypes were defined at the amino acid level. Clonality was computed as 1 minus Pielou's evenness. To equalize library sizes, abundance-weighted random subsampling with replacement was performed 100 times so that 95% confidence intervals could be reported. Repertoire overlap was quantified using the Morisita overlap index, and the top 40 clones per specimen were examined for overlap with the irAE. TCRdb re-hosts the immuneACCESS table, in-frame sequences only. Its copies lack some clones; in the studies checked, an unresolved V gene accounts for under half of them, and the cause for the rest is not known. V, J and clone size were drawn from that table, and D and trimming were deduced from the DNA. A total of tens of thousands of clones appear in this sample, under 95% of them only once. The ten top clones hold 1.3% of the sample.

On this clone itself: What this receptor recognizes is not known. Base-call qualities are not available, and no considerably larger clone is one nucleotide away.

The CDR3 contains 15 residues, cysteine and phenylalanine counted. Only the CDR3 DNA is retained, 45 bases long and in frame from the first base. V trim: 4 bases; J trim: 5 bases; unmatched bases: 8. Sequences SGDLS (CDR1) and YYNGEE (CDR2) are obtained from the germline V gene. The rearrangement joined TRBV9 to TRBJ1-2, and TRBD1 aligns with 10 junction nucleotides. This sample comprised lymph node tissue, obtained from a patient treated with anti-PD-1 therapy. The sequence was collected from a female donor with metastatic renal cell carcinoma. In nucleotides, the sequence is TGTGCCAGCAGCCAAAACCCGGGACAGGGGTATGGCTACACCTTC. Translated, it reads CASSQNPGQGYGYTF.